This T cell receptor (beta chain) was identified during a study of T cells in Graves' hyperthyroidism and ophthalmopathy. Study-wide results and caveats: Ophthalmopathy prediction by the model preceded onset by a median about 6 months.

This clonotype was seen ten or more times. Antigen unknown. Amplification yielded TCR beta CDR3 regions, with RNA transcripts as the source. A first-round RT-PCR of the TCR CDR3 used the HTBI primer set. TCRdb ran MiXCR on the multiplex PCR reads and lists one entry per CDR3 protein. This table has some 550,000 distinct CDR3 sequences, around 15% appearing once. The cohort's ophthalmopathy patients, a group with duration under 3 months, had a Clinical Activity Score of at least 3 and a NOSPECS grade of at least 4. The CDR3 is 18 amino acids. Germline loops: CDR1 WNHNN, CDR2 SYGVQD (reference sequence). V gave up 6 bases and J gave up 0 bases; unmatched junction bases: 12.

This clonotype was obtained from a woman in her 40s with Graves' ophthalmopathy. The chain uses TRBV10-1 and TRBJ1-5; 9 bases fit TRBD1. The sample was blood. This CDR3 reads CASRSWGTGIDSNQPQHF. For the CDR3, the DNA is TGCGCCAGCAGAAGTTGGGGGACAGGGATAGATAGCAATCAGCCCCAGCATTTT.